Listed below are T cell receptor beta chains from one sample, sequenced in a study of neoadjuvant anti-PD-1 for oral cavity cancer. Measured with immunoSEQ multiplex PCR; TCRdb has only the in-frame clones, and not every one. The sample lists approximately 15,000 clones, more than 70% occurring once. The sequenced sample was PBMCs, obtained before nivolumab (anti-PD-1) treatment. All receptors derive from a person aged 35-79 years with oral cavity squamous cell carcinoma. Both conserved end residues are part of each CDR3. D genes are given only for firm matches. A clone size is listed for some rows: how often the clone was seen (once, few, many), or a class if it is expanded.

j_gene | d_gene | v_gene | abundance | CDR3nt | CDR3aa
TRBJ1-5 | TRBD1 | TRBV18 | few | TGTGCCAGCTCAACTGCAACAGGGGCCGGGCAGCCCCAGCATTTT | CASSTATGAGQPQHF
TRBJ2-3 | NA | TRBV11-2 | NA | TGTGCCAGCAGCCCCCCCGGGGCAGATACGCAGTATTTT | CASSPPGADTQYF
TRBJ1-2 | NA | TRBV19 | few | TGTGCCAGTAGTATGGGTCCGACAGCCCCTATCGGTGGCTACACCTTC | CASSMGPTAPIGGYTF
TRBJ2-5 | NA | TRBV30 | NA | TGTGCCTGGAGTCGTATCCAAGAGACCCAGTACTTC | CAWSRIQETQYF
TRBJ1-3 | NA | TRBV28 | NA | TGTGCCAGCAACTGGGCCTGGAGGTCTGGAAACACCATATATTTT | CASNWAWRSGNTIYF
TRBJ2-7 | TRBD1 | TRBV6-1 | NA | TGTGCCATCGACAGGGGGCTCGGCGAGCAGTACTTC | CAIDRGLGEQYF
TRBJ2-7 | NA | TRBV27 | NA | TGTGCCAGCAGTTACCGGGACAATTACGAGCAGTACTTC | CASSYRDNYEQYF
TRBJ2-2 | NA | TRBV5-4 | few | TGTGCCAGCAAGCCCTCGGGCAGGGGTTATACCGGGGAGCTGTTTTTT | CASKPSGRGYTGELFF
TRBJ2-1 | NA | TRBV9 | NA | TGTGCCAGCAGGGGGGACGCCCAAACCTACAATGAGCAGTTCTTC | CASRGDAQTYNEQFF
TRBJ1-2 | NA | TRBV5-1 | NA | TGCGCCAGCAGCTTGGCAGGCAGTTGGGACTATGGCTACACCTTC | CASSLAGSWDYGYTF
TRBJ2-7 | TRBD1 | TRBV28 | NA | TGTGCCAGCAGTTTATCGAGCTGGGTTAGACGACAGGGGCGAAACTACGAGCAGTACTTC | CASSLSSWVRRQGRNYEQYF
TRBJ1-2 | TRBD1 | TRBV9 | NA | TGTGCCAGCAGCGTAGTCGAGACAGGGCTACATGGCTACACCTTC | CASSVVETGLHGYTF
TRBJ2-2 | NA | TRBV5-1 | NA | TGCGCCAGCAGCAAGGACCCTTCCACCGGGGAGCTGTTTTTT | CASSKDPSTGELFF
TRBJ1-2 | NA | TRBV11-2 | NA | TGTGCCAGCAGCCCCTTGCGGGGGAACCCCTATGGCTACACCTTC | CASSPLRGNPYGYTF
TRBJ1-4 | TRBD1 | TRBV7-2 | once | TGTGCCAGCAGCTTAATCCTTGGGACAGGCACGGAAAAACTGTTTTTT | CASSLILGTGTEKLFF
TRBJ2-5 | NA | TRBV19 | NA | TGTGCCAGTAGTATGGCGGGGCCGATAGAGACCCAGTACTTC | CASSMAGPIETQYF
TRBJ2-5 | TRBD2 | TRBV19 | NA | TGTGCCAGTAGTACACTAGCGGCCGGGGGGGAGACCCAGTACTTC | CASSTLAAGGETQYF
TRBJ2-7 | NA | TRBV5-4 | NA | TGTGCCAGCAGCTTGGGAAAGCGGGCTTTCTCCTACGAGCAGTACTTC | CASSLGKRAFSYEQYF
TRBJ2-5 | TRBD2 | TRBV10-3 | NA | TGTGCCATCAGTGACGGGACTAGCGGACAAGAGACCCAGTACTTC | CAISDGTSGQETQYF
TRBJ1-5 | NA | TRBV6-6 | NA | TGTGCCAGCACGGATGCTCGGGGGCATCAGCCCCAGCATTTT | CASTDARGHQPQHF
TRBJ1-2 | NA | TRBV6-5 | few | TGTGCCAGCAGTTGGTCAAGGGCTACCGGCTATGGCTACACCTTC | CASSWSRATGYGYTF
TRBJ2-3 | NA | TRBV25-1 | NA | TGTGCCAGCAGTGAATATATTCGGGGCCCAGATACGCAGTATTTT | CASSEYIRGPDTQYF
TRBJ2-3 | NA | TRBV7-9 | NA | TGTGCCAGCCGTTCCCTGGATACGCAGTATTTT | CASRSLDTQYF
TRBJ1-5 | NA | TRBV18 | NA | TGTGCCAGCTCAGGGCCCGATCAGCCCCAGCATTTT | CASSGPDQPQHF
TRBJ1-3 | NA | TRBV29-1 | NA | TGCAGCGTTGAAGGCCGAGACTCTGGAAACACCATATATTTT | CSVEGRDSGNTIYF
TRBJ1-4 | NA | TRBV4-1 | NA | TGCGCCAGCAGCCAAGTTGTAGTGATTAATGAAAAACTGTTTTTT | CASSQVVVINEKLFF
TRBJ2-4 | TRBD2 | TRBV11-3 | NA | TGTGCCAGCAGCCCCGGAGGGAGGGAAAACATTCAGTACTTC | CASSPGGRENIQYF
TRBJ2-7 | TRBD2 | TRBV18 | few | TGTGCCAGCTCACCAACGGCGGGGGGTGGCGAGCAGTACTTC | CASSPTAGGGEQYF
TRBJ2-3 | TRBD2 | TRBV4-2 | NA | TGTGCCAGCAGCCAAGGGGATGTACTAGCGGGGAGCACAGATACGCAGTATTTT | CASSQGDVLAGSTDTQYF
TRBJ2-2 | TRBD2 | TRBV4-1 | NA | TGCGCCAGCAGCCAACTAGCGGGAGCGACCGGGGAGCTGTTTTTT | CASSQLAGATGELFF
TRBJ2-5 | NA | TRBV6-1 | NA | TGTGCCAGCAGCGGGACGGACCAAGAGACCCAGTACTTC | CASSGTDQETQYF
TRBJ2-3 | TRBD2 | TRBV7-3 | NA | TGTGCCAGCAGCCCCCATCTCACTAGCGGGAGGCCCCCAGATACGCAGTATTTT | CASSPHLTSGRPPDTQYF
TRBJ2-5 | NA | TRBV6-1 | NA | TGTGCCAGCAGTGAAGCGCTGGAGGCCCGGACCCAGTACTTC | CASSEALEARTQYF
TRBJ2-5 | NA | TRBV6-6 | NA | TGTGCCAGCAGTTTCGCGACTAGGGCGGGGCAAGAGACCCAGTACTTC | CASSFATRAGQETQYF
TRBJ2-3 | TRBD2 | TRBV9 | NA | TGTGCCAGCAGCGTGGATCTAGCGGGAGGGTTTCACACAGATACGCAGTATTTT | CASSVDLAGGFHTDTQYF